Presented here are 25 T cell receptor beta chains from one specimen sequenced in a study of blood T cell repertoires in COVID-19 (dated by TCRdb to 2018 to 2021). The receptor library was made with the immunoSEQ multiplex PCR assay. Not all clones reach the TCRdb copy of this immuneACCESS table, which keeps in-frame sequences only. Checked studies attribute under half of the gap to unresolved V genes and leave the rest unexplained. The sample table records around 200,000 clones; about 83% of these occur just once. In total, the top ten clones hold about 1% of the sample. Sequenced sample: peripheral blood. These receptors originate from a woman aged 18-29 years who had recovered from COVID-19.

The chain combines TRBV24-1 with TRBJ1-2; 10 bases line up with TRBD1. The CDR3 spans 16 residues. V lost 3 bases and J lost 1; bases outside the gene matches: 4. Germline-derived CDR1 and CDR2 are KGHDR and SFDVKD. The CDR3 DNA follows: TGTGCCACCAGTGATCCCGGGACAGGGGATAACTATGGCTACACCTTC. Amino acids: CATSDPGTGDNYGYTF.

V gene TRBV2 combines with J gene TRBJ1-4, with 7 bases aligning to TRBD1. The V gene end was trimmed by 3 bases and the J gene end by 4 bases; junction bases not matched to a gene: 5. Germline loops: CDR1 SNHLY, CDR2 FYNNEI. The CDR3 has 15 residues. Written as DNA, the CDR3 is TGTGCCAGCAGTGAGCAGGGGGGTTATAATGAAAAACTGTTTTTT. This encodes CASSEQGGYNEKLFF.

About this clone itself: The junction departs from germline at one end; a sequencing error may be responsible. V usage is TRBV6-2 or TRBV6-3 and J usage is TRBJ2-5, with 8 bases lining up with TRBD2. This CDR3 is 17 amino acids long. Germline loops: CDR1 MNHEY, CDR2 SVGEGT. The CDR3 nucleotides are TGTGCCAGCAGTTACTCCATAGCGGGGAGCCCTCAAGAGTCCCAGTACTTC. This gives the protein CASSYSIAGSPQESQYF.

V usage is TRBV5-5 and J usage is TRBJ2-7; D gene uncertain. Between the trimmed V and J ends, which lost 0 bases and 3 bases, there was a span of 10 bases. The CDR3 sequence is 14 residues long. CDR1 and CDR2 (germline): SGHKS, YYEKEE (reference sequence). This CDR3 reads CASSLVRIDYEQYF. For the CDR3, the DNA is TGTGCCAGCAGCTTGGTCAGGATCGACTACGAGCAGTACTTC. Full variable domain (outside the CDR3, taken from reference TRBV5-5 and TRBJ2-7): DAGVTQSPTHLIKTRGQQVTLRCSPISGHKSVSWYQQVLGQGPQFIFQYYEKEERGRGNFPDRFSARQFPNYSSELNVNALLLGDSALYLCASSLVRIDYEQYFGPGTRLTVT.

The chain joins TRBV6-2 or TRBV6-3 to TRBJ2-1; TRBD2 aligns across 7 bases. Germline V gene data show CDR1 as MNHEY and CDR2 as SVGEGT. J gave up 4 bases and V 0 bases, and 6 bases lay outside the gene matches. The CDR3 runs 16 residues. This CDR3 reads CASSYSQASGYNEQFF. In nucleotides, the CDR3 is TGTGCCAGCAGTTACTCACAGGCTAGCGGATACAATGAGCAGTTCTTC.

The CDR3 coding sequence is TGTGCCAGCAGCGGACAGGCTGGGGGCTACACCTTC. Its protein product is CASSGQAGGYTF. The rearrangement uses TRBV27 and TRBJ1-2, with 7 positions matching TRBD1. Germline lookup yields CDR1 MNHEY and CDR2 SMNVEV (reference sequence). The J segment lost 8 bases and the V segment lost 6 bases, leaving 6 bases of the junction unmatched. The CDR3 sequence is 12 residues long.

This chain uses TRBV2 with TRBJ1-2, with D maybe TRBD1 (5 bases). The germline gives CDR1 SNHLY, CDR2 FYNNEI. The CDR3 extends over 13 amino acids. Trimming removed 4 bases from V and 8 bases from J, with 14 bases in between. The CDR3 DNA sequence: TGTGCCAGCAGTGTCCAATACGACAGAGGCTACACCTTC. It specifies CASSVQYDRGYTF.

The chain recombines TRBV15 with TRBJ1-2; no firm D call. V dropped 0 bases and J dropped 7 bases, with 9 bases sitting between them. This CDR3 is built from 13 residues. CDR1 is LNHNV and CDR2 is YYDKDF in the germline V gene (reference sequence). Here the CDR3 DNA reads TGTGCCACCAGCAGAGATGCGAGCCCTGGCTACACCTTC. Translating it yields CATSRDASPGYTF.

Here the CDR3 reads CASSSPPARETQYF. As DNA, the CDR3 is TGTGCCAGCAGCTCCCCCCCAGCGCGGGAGACCCAGTACTTC. The chain has TRBV7-2 and TRBJ2-5; no clear D gene. The germline V gene encodes CDR1 SGHTA and CDR2 FQGNSA. This CDR3 is built from 14 residues. With 4 bases removed from V and 5 bases from J, the gap between germline ends came to 14 bases. The complete variable domain, with remaining parts taken from reference TRBV7-2 and TRBJ2-5, reads GAGVSQSPSNKVTEKGKDVELRCDPISGHTALYWYRQSLGQGLEFLIYFQGNSAPDKSGLPSDRFSAERTGGSVSTLTIQRTQQEDSAVYLCASSSPPARETQYFGPGTRLLVL.

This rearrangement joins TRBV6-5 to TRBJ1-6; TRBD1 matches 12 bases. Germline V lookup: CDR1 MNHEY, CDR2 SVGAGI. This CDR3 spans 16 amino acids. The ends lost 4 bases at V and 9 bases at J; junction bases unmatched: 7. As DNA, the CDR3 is TGTGCCAGCAGTTTAACCGGGACAGGGGGCGGTTCACCCCTCCACTTT. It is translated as CASSLTGTGGGSPLHF.

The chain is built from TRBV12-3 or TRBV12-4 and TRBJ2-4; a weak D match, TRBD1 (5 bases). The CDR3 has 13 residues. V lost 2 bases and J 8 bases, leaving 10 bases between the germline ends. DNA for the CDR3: TGTGCCAGCAGTTTAAGACAGTTGTACATTCAGTACTTC. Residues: CASSLRQLYIQYF.

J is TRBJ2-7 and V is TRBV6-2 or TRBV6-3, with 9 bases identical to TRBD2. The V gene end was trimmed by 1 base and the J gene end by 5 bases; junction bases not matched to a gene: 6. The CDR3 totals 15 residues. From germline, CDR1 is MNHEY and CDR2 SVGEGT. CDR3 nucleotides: TGTGCCAGCAGTTACTTGTCACTAGCGGGCGACGAGCAGTACTTC. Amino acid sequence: CASSYLSLAGDEQYF.

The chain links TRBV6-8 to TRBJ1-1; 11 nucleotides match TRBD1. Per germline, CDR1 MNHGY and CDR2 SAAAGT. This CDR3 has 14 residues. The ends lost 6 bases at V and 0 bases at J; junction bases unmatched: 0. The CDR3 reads CASRGQGVNTEAFF. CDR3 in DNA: TGTGCCAGCAGGGGACAGGGGGTGAACACTGAAGCTTTCTTT.

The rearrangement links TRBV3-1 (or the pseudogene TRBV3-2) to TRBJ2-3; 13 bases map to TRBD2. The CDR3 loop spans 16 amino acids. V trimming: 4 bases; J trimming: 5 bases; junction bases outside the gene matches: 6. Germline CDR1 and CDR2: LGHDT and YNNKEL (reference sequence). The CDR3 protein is CASSRTSGRFGDTQYF. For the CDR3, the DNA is TGTGCCAGCAGCCGGACTAGCGGGAGATTTGGAGATACGCAGTATTTT.

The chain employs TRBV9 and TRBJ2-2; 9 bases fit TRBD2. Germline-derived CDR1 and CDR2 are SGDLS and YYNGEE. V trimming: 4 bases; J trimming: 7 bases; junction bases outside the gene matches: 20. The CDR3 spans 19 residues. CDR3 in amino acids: CASSSRDFSLAGFVGELFF. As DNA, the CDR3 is TGTGCCAGCAGCTCTCGTGATTTCAGTCTAGCGGGGTTCGTCGGGGAGCTGTTTTTT.

The CDR3 loop is CASSAWKGQNGEQYF. As DNA, the CDR3 is TGCGCCAGCAGTGCATGGAAGGGGCAAAACGGCGAGCAGTACTTC. V usage is TRBV10-2 and J usage is TRBJ2-7, with a possible D match to TRBD1 (5 bases). This CDR3 is 15 amino acids long. Germline V gene sequence: CDR1 WSHSY, CDR2 SAAADI. V was clipped by 4 bases and J by 6 bases, with 19 bases between them.

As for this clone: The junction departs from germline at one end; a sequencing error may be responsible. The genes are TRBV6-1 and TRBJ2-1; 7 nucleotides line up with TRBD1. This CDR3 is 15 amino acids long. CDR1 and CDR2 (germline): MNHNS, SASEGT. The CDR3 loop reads CASSEGQFSHNEQFF. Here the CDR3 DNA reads TGTGCCAGCAGTGAGGGACAGTTCTCCCACAATGAGCAGTTCTTC.

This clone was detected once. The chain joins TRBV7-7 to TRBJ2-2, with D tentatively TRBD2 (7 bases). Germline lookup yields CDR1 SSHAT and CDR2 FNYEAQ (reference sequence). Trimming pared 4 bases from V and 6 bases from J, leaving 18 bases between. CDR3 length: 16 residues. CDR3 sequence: CASSSPGGRKSGELFF. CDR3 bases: TGTGCCAGCAGCTCCCCCGGGGGGCGGAAGTCCGGGGAGCTGTTTTTT.

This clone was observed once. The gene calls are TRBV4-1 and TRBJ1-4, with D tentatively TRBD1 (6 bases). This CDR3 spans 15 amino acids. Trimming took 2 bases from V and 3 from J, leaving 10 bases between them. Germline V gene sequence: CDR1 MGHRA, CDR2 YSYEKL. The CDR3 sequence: CASSQRQEPNEKLFF. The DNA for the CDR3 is TGCGCCAGCAGCCAACGACAGGAACCTAATGAAAAACTGTTTTTT.

The CDR3 loop is CASSLSITGSPYNEQFF. The DNA of the CDR3 is TGTGCCAGCAGCCTCTCTATCACGGGATCCCCCTACAATGAGCAGTTCTTC. The chain carries TRBV5-4 and TRBJ2-1, with a tentative D call TRBD2 (5 bases). Trimming left V 4 bases short and J 2 bases short, with 19 bases between. The CDR3 consists of 17 residues. Germline V gene sequence: CDR1 SGHNT, CDR2 YYREEE (reference sequence).

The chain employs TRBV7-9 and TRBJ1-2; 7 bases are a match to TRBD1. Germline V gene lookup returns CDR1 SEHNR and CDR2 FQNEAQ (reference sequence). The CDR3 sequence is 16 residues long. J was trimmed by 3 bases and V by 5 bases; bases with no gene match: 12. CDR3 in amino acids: CASSILQGLLYYGYTF. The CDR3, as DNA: TGTGCCAGCAGCATCTTACAGGGGCTGCTCTACTATGGCTACACCTTC.

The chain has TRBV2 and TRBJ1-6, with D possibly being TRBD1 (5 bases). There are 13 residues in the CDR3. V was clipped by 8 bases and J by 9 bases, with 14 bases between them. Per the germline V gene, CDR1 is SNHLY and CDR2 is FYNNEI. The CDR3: CASSGQVPSPLHF. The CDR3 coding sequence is TGTGCCAGCTCAGGGCAGGTCCCTTCACCCCTCCACTTT.

CDR3 sequence (DNA): TGCGCCAGCAGCCAAGAGGGGGGGGTGTACAATGAGCAGTTCTTC. Its protein is CASSQEGGVYNEQFF. The V gene is TRBV4-1, the J gene TRBJ2-1; TRBD2 agrees at 7 bases. Germline CDR1 MGHRA, CDR2 YSYEKL. This CDR3 is 15 amino acids long. V dropped 0 bases and J dropped 4; count of bases not matched to a gene: 3.

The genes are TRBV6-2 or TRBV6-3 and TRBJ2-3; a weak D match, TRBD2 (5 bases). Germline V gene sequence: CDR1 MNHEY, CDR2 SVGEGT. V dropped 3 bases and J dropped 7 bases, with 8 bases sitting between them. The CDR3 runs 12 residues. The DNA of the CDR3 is TGTGCCAGCAGTTATAGCGCCAATACGCAGTATTTT. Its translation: CASSYSANTQYF.

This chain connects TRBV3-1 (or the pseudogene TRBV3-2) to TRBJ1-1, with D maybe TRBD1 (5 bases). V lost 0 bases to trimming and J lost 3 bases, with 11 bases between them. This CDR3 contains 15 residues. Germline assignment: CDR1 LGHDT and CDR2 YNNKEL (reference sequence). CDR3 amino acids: CASSQDGGWDTEAFF. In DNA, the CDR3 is TGTGCCAGCAGCCAAGATGGGGGGTGGGACACTGAAGCTTTCTTT.